This TCR beta chain was obtained from a study of shared clonotypes between healthy human individuals. V lost 6 bases and J 1 base, leaving 16 bases between the germline ends. CDR3 length: 15 residues. Per the germline V gene, CDR1 is LNHDA and CDR2 is SQIVND (reference sequence). The assay was immunoSEQ multiplex PCR, and TCRdb's table has in-frame clones only and misses some. The repertoire holds roughly 520,000 clones, with roughly 95% as singletons. Sequenced material: naive CD4+ T cells sorted from blood. Subset described: CD45RA+ positively selected. This rearrangement joins TRBV19 to TRBJ2-7; TRBD1 might be the D (6 bases). This receptor was taken from a woman in her 30s in good health. The chain's CDR3 is CASSPSGESSYEQYF. The CDR3 DNA reads TGTGCCAGTAGCCCTTCAGGGGAAAGTTCCTACGAGCAGTACTTC.